A selection of T cell receptor beta chains follows, all from one sample in a study of T-cell memory formation after mild COVID-19. In TCRdb, the 5' RACE reads were re-called with MiXCR into one record per CDR3 protein. The table includes a few hundred thousand distinct CDR3 sequences, approximately 15% detected once. The material sequenced was PBMCs or a T cell subset sorted from them (not recorded which). All receptors come from a man aged 18 to 30 who had mild COVID-19 (a few samples of this study predate the infection). Cell type and time point are not known. Both conserved end residues are part of each CDR3. D genes are given only for firm matches. Not all rows give a size; the values are once, few, many and, for expanded clones, a class.

clone size	CDR3 length	D gene	V gene	J gene	CDR3 DNA	CDR3 protein
few	13	.	TRBV18	TRBJ2-3	TGTGCCAGCTCACCGGAGAGCGCAGATACGCAGTATTTT	CASSPESADTQYF
few	14	.	TRBV20-1	TRBJ2-1	TGCAGTGCTAGCCAGACAGTATCCTACAATGAGCAGTTCTTC	CSASQTVSYNEQFF
.	18	.	TRBV4-1	TRBJ2-3	TGCGCCAGCAGCCAAGATCCGCGGGGGCCCCGGGGCACAGATACGCAGTATTTT	CASSQDPRGPRGTDTQYF
few	12	.	TRBV5-4	TRBJ2-7	TGTGCCAGCAGCTTGGCCCAGGGGGAGCAGTACTTC	CASSLAQGEQYF
.	14	.	TRBV5-6	TRBJ1-5	TGTGCCAGCAGCTTGGACAGGGATAATCAGCCCCAGCATTTT	CASSLDRDNQPQHF
.	15	.	TRBV6-4	TRBJ1-5	TGTGCCAGCAGTGACCGGGGAAACGCTAATCAGCCCCAGCATTTT	CASSDRGNANQPQHF
few	17	TRBD2	TRBV5-4	TRBJ2-1	TGTGCCAGCAGCCTTGGACTAGCGGGGACCTCCTACAATGAGCAGTTCTTC	CASSLGLAGTSYNEQFF
few	15	TRBD1	TRBV6-5	TRBJ2-7	TGTGCCAGCAGTTACGCCGGGACAGGGAACTACGAGCAGTACTTC	CASSYAGTGNYEQYF
few	13	.	TRBV29-1	TRBJ2-5	TGCAGCGCCGGATGGACAAAGCAAGAGACCCAGTACTTC	CSAGWTKQETQYF
.	9	.	TRBV24-1	TRBJ2-3	TGTGCCACCAGTCACGGGCAGTATTTT	CATSHGQYF
few	13	TRBD2	TRBV5-1	TRBJ2-1	TGCGCCAGCAGCTGGGAGGGTTTCAATGAGCAGTTCTTC	CASSWEGFNEQFF
few	13	.	TRBV20-1	TRBJ2-7	TGCAGTGCTAGTATGCAGGGATCCCACGAGCAGTACTTC	CSASMQGSHEQYF
.	17	TRBD2	TRBV14	TRBJ2-5	TGTGCCAGCAGCCAAGATGCCCATCTAGCGGGGGTTGAGACCCAGTACTTC	CASSQDAHLAGVETQYF
many	14	.	TRBV5-4	TRBJ2-1	TGTGCCAGCAGCCCCCTGGGGGGGCTCCATGAGCAGTTCTTC	CASSPLGGLHEQFF
.	13	.	TRBV6-5	TRBJ2-7	TGTGCCAGCAGTGCCCTGGTGCCCTACGAGCAGTACTTC	CASSALVPYEQYF
.	13	TRBD1	TRBV25-1	TRBJ1-2	TGTGCCAGCAGTGCGGACAGGGGAGGAGGCTACACCTTC	CASSADRGGGYTF
.	14	TRBD1	TRBV10-3	TRBJ1-2	TGTGCCATCAGTGAGACAGGGGCCACAGGTGGCTACACCTTC	CAISETGATGGYTF
many	14	.	TRBV6-2/TRBV6-3	TRBJ1-5	TGTGCCAGCAGTGAGGCCTCCGGGTATCAGCCCCAGCATTTT	CASSEASGYQPQHF
few	15	TRBD1	TRBV4-1	TRBJ2-1	TGCGCCAGCACCTCTCTCAGGGGGAACTACAATGAGCAGTTCTTC	CASTSLRGNYNEQFF
few	14	.	TRBV5-6	TRBJ2-7	TGTGCCACCAAGACGCGGGTTGGCTCCTACGAGCAGTACTTC	CATKTRVGSYEQYF
few	17	.	TRBV3-1	TRBJ1-6	TGTGCCAGCAGCCAAGGGAGTACAGGGATGGATAATTCACCCCTCCACTTT	CASSQGSTGMDNSPLHF
many	18	TRBD1	TRBV5-6	TRBJ2-2	TGTGCCAGCAGCTTGGGCTTCCCGGGACAGGGGAACACCGGGGAGCTGTTTTTT	CASSLGFPGQGNTGELFF
.	13	TRBD2	TRBV10-3	TRBJ2-3	TGTGCCATCAGGGGACTAGCAGAAGATACGCAGTATTTT	CAIRGLAEDTQYF
few	14	.	TRBV10-3	TRBJ2-1	TGTGCCATCAGTGGGGCCGGGACTGTTGGCGAGCAGTTCTTC	CAISGAGTVGEQFF
.	15	TRBD1	TRBV29-1	TRBJ1-1	TGCAGCGTTGAGCCGGGGACAGGGCTGGACACTGAAGCTTTCTTT	CSVEPGTGLDTEAFF
.	14	.	TRBV6-5	TRBJ2-7	TGTGCCAGCAGTTACCAGGGGCGCGTCTACGAGCAGTACTTC	CASSYQGRVYEQYF
few	16	.	TRBV28	TRBJ2-2	TGTGCCAGCGAAACCGGTAGTAGTAGTCGGGCCGGGGAGCTGTTTTTT	CASETGSSSRAGELFF
.	15	TRBD2	TRBV29-1	TRBJ2-1	TGCAGCGTTGTTCGAGCGGGGGACTCGTACAATGAGCAGTTCTTC	CSVVRAGDSYNEQFF
few	14	.	TRBV5-6	TRBJ1-1	TGTGCCAGCAGCTTGGATACAGCGAACACTGAAGCTTTCTTT	CASSLDTANTEAFF
.	13	.	TRBV30	TRBJ2-7	TGTGCCTGGAGTCGCAACGACCCTACCGAGCAGTACTTC	CAWSRNDPTEQYF
.	14	.	TRBV4-1	TRBJ2-5	TGCGCCAGCAGCCAAGAAGGTGGGTTACAGACCCAGTACTTC	CASSQEGGLQTQYF
.	14	TRBD2	TRBV12-3/TRBV12-4	TRBJ2-7	TGTGCCAGCAGTTTACTAGCGGGGGTTTACGAGCAGTACTTC	CASSLLAGVYEQYF
few	14	.	TRBV14	TRBJ1-6	TGTGCCAGCAGCCAAGAGTGGTTGGGTTCACCCCTCCACTTT	CASSQEWLGSPLHF
.	14	TRBD1	TRBV28	TRBJ1-2	TGTGCCAGCAGCCGCAAACAGGGGGGCTATGGCTACACCTTC	CASSRKQGGYGYTF
few	18	TRBD2	TRBV6-6	TRBJ2-1	TGTGCCAGCGGGAAAGATAGCGGGGGCTCTAGCTCCTACAATGAGCAGTTCTTC	CASGKDSGGSSSYNEQFF
few	14	.	TRBV19	TRBJ1-6	TGTGCCAGTAGTGGTCTCACCTATAATTCACCCCTCCACTTT	CASSGLTYNSPLHF
.	14	.	TRBV5-5	TRBJ2-7	TGTGCCAGCAGCTTACTCCCTGGCTCCTACGAGCAGTACTTC	CASSLLPGSYEQYF
.	15	TRBD2	TRBV20-1	TRBJ2-1	TGCAGTGCCGACCTGGGCGCGGGGGATTACAATGAGCAGTTCTTC	CSADLGAGDYNEQFF
few	14	TRBD1	TRBV5-1	TRBJ2-4	TGCGCCAGCAGCACAGGGGCTGCCAAAAACATTCAGTACTTC	CASSTGAAKNIQYF
.	15	.	TRBV7-9	TRBJ2-2	TGTGCCAGCAGCTATGGGACCCTCTACACCGGGGAGCTGTTTTTT	CASSYGTLYTGELFF
.	14	.	TRBV5-1	TRBJ2-1	TGCGCCAGCAGCTTGGATGGTCCCTACAATGAGCAGTTCTTC	CASSLDGPYNEQFF
.	13	.	TRBV6-2/TRBV6-3	TRBJ2-7	TGTGCCAGCAGAACTTGGGGCAGTTACGAGCAGTACTTC	CASRTWGSYEQYF
many	16	.	TRBV6-6	TRBJ1-5	TGTGCCAGCAGTTACGGGACTGGCGTTACCAATCAGCCCCAGCATTTT	CASSYGTGVTNQPQHF
.	14	.	TRBV12-3/TRBV12-4	TRBJ2-3	TGTGCCAGCAGTCGAGGGGGGGATCTCAATACGCAGTATTTT	CASSRGGDLNTQYF
.	17	.	TRBV11-1	TRBJ2-1	TGTGACAGCAGCTTACGCCCCCGTAGTCAAGCCTACAATGAGCAGTTCTTC	CDSSLRPRSQAYNEQFF
.	14	.	TRBV11-2	TRBJ2-5	TGTGCCAGCAGCGTAGGAGGGGCCATAGAGACCCAGTACTTC	CASSVGGAIETQYF
.	13	.	TRBV7-2	TRBJ2-5	TGTGCCAGCAGCTATGGTACCCAAGAGACCCAGTACTTC	CASSYGTQETQYF
.	13	.	TRBV19	TRBJ2-7	TGTGCCAGTAGTATAAGGCTGCGGGACGAGCAGTACTTC	CASSIRLRDEQYF
few	14	.	TRBV4-3	TRBJ1-1	TGCGCCAGCAGCCAAGAAAGGTCACGACCCGAAGCTTTCTTT	CASSQERSRPEAFF
few	13	TRBD1	TRBV29-1	TRBJ1-1	TGCAGCGTGGGGGACAGGGGAGGAACTGAAGCTTTCTTT	CSVGDRGGTEAFF
many	12	.	TRBV5-6	TRBJ2-1	TGTGCCAGCGGCCGGGCCGTTGGGTGGAAGTTCTTC	CASGRAVGWKFF
.	12	.	TRBV5-4	TRBJ2-1	TGTGCCAGCAGCTCCAGGGGCTATGAGCAGTTCTTC	CASSSRGYEQFF
.	17	.	TRBV19	TRBJ1-1	TGTGCCAGTAGCACGGGCCCCGGGAAGGTTGTGAACACTGAAGCTTTCTTT	CASSTGPGKVVNTEAFF
.	15	.	TRBV18	TRBJ1-1	TGTGCCAGCTCACCACGTTCGGACGGTCACACTGAAGCTTTCTTT	CASSPRSDGHTEAFF
.	11	.	TRBV7-8	TRBJ2-7	TGTGCCAGCAGCGATCAGTACGAGCAGTACTTC	CASSDQYEQYF
.	15	TRBD1	TRBV6-5	TRBJ1-5	TGTGCCAGCAGACGGGACAGGGGGCTCTGGCAGCCCCAGCATTTT	CASRRDRGLWQPQHF
.	17	TRBD2	TRBV5-1	TRBJ2-3	TGCGCCAGCAGCTTGGTGGTACTAGCGGGGGGCCCAGATACGCAGTATTTT	CASSLVVLAGGPDTQYF
few	13	.	TRBV5-6	TRBJ2-1	TGTGCCAGCAGTCCTACCTCCAGGGGTCCGGGGTTCTTC	CASSPTSRGPGFF
.	15	.	TRBV7-2	TRBJ1-5	TGTGCCAGCAGCTTACATCGGACGGAAGATCAGCCCCAGCATTTT	CASSLHRTEDQPQHF
.	8	.	TRBV20-1	TRBJ1-1	TGCAGTGCTCCCGGGGCTTTCTTT	CSAPGAFF